This is a list of T cell receptor beta chains from one sample in a study of low-dose radiotherapy and immunotherapy resistance in tumors. MiXCR was run by TCRdb on the reads, yielding one entry per CDR3 protein. The repertoire holds tens of thousands of distinct CDR3 sequences, with less than 40% as singletons. This specimen was PBMCs, taken before treatment. All receptors derive from a female donor with ovarian cancer. Both conserved end residues are part of each CDR3. A D gene is named only where the DNA matches it firmly. The listing skips clone size in some rows; elsewhere it reads once, few, many or a size class.

v_gene	j_gene	abundance	d_gene	len	CDR3nt	CDR3aa
TRBV30	TRBJ1-1	many	-	14	TGTGCCTGGAAGCTAAAGGGAGGGAACACTGAAGCTTTCTTT	CAWKLKGGNTEAFF
TRBV5-1	TRBJ2-3	-	-	16	TGCGCCAGCAGCTTGAGGGACCGAGCTAGCACAGATACGCAGTATTTT	CASSLRDRASTDTQYF
TRBV7-2	TRBJ2-5	-	-	15	TGTGCCAGCAGCTTGAACCGGGACATCCAAGAGACCCAGTACTTC	CASSLNRDIQETQYF
TRBV29-1	TRBJ2-7	-	TRBD2	14	TGCAGCGTCGTAAGTGGGGGTCCGGGAGGGGAGCAGTACTTC	CSVVSGGPGGEQYF
TRBV6-2/TRBV6-3	TRBJ2-1	many	-	14	TGTGCCAGCAGTTATTCGTGGTCTGACGATGAGCAGTTCTTC	CASSYSWSDDEQFF
TRBV7-2	TRBJ2-3	many	TRBD2	19	TGTGCCAGCAGTCAAGACGGACTAGCGGGACCGGCAGGCACAGATACGCAGTATTTT	CASSQDGLAGPAGTDTQYF
TRBV29-1	TRBJ2-1	many	TRBD2	18	TGCAGCGTTGATGGGACTAGCGGAGAAAGAGCTGGGAACAATGAGCAGTTCTTC	CSVDGTSGERAGNNEQFF
TRBV27	TRBJ2-1	many	TRBD2	13	TGTGCCAGCCGGCTAGCGGGGTATAATGAGCAGTTCTTC	CASRLAGYNEQFF
TRBV20-1	TRBJ1-1	-	-	12	TGCAGTGCCGGCCCGGTGGACACTGAAGCTTTCTTT	CSAGPVDTEAFF
TRBV29-1	TRBJ2-7	many	-	11	TGCAGCGTTGGTAACTCCTACGAGCAGTACTTC	CSVGNSYEQYF
TRBV5-1	TRBJ2-5	many	TRBD2	17	TGCGCCAGCAGCCAGATTTCCTTCGCGGGGGGCCGGGAGACCCAGTACTTC	CASSQISFAGGRETQYF
TRBV18	TRBJ1-5	many	-	15	TGTGCCAGCTCACCCACGGAGGGGAGCAATCAGCCCCAGCATTTT	CASSPTEGSNQPQHF
TRBV24-1	TRBJ2-3	many	-	15	TGTGCCACCAGTGATACAGTGGGGAGCACAGATACGCAGTATTTT	CATSDTVGSTDTQYF
TRBV6-5	TRBJ2-1	few	-	16	TGTGCCAGCACCCAGGGCGGGGGCCCCTCCTACAATGAGCAGTTCTTC	CASTQGGGPSYNEQFF
TRBV7-6	TRBJ2-2	many	-	14	TGTGCCAGCGTCCGGACAGCTAACACCGGGGAGCTGTTTTTT	CASVRTANTGELFF
TRBV20-1	TRBJ2-2	many	TRBD2	17	TGCAGTGCTAGAGATAGTACTAGCGGGAGACGAGCCGGGGAGCTGTTTTTT	CSARDSTSGRRAGELFF
TRBV27	TRBJ2-7	many	-	15	TGTGCCAGCAGTTGGTCCAGGGGGGTAGCCTACGAGCAGTACTTC	CASSWSRGVAYEQYF
TRBV12-3/TRBV12-4	TRBJ2-7	-	TRBD1	15	TGTGCCAGCAGTGCCCGAGACAGGGGTTCCTACGAGCAGTACTTC	CASSARDRGSYEQYF
TRBV13	TRBJ1-1	once	TRBD1	13	TGTGCCAGCAGTTACAGGGGAAACGCTGAAGCTTTCTTT	CASSYRGNAEAFF
TRBV20-1	TRBJ2-5	many	-	14	TGCAGTGCTAGGCCCACTAGAGTCCGAGAGACCCAGTACTTC	CSARPTRVRETQYF
TRBV7-2	TRBJ1-6	-	TRBD1	18	TGTGCCAGCAGCTTATACCCGCGACAGGGCATCTATAATTCACCCCTCCACTTT	CASSLYPRQGIYNSPLHF
TRBV29-1	TRBJ2-1	-	-	12	TGCAGCGTTGAGCCCTCTTACAATGAGCAGTTCTTC	CSVEPSYNEQFF
TRBV28	TRBJ2-7	-	TRBD2	14	TGTGCCAGCATCCGACTAGCGGGGTCCTACGAGCAGTACTTC	CASIRLAGSYEQYF
TRBV9	TRBJ2-2	-	-	14	TGTGCCAGCAGCGTTGGGCGGAACACCGGGGAGCTGTTTTTT	CASSVGRNTGELFF
TRBV6-2/TRBV6-3	TRBJ2-1	many	TRBD2	15	TGTGCCAGCAGTTACAGCGGGACTGCCCCAATTGGGCAGTTCTTC	CASSYSGTAPIGQFF
TRBV5-8	TRBJ2-2	-	TRBD1	15	TGTGCCAGCAGCCTTGGACAGGGATTTACCGGGGAGCTGTTTTTT	CASSLGQGFTGELFF
TRBV20-1	TRBJ2-2	many	TRBD2	16	TGCAGTGCTAGGGGGACTAGCGGGGGGGCTTACGGGGAGCTGTTTTTT	CSARGTSGGAYGELFF
TRBV9	TRBJ1-1	-	TRBD1	14	TGTGCCAGCAGCGTAGATGGGACAGGCACTGAAGCTTTCTTT	CASSVDGTGTEAFF
TRBV19	TRBJ2-1	many	TRBD2	15	TGTGCCAGTAGTACAGTAGCGGGAGCCCGCAATGAGCAGTTCTTC	CASSTVAGARNEQFF
TRBV27	TRBJ1-2	many	-	15	TGTGCCAGCAGTTTTAGAGAAACCCCCTACTATGGCTACACCTTC	CASSFRETPYYGYTF
TRBV5-5	TRBJ1-1	-	TRBD1	13	TGTGCCAGCAGTTTGGACAGGGCCACTGAAGCTTTCTTT	CASSLDRATEAFF
TRBV28	TRBJ2-3	many	-	14	TGTGCCAGCAGTTTAGAGGGTTACACAGATACGCAGTATTTT	CASSLEGYTDTQYF
TRBV11-2	TRBJ2-1	-	-	16	TGTGCCAGCAGCTTACTCAGGGAAACCATTTACAATGAGCAGTTCTTC	CASSLLRETIYNEQFF
TRBV7-9	TRBJ2-4	many	-	13	TGTGCCAGCAGCTTTTCGGGGCCAAACATTCAGTACTTC	CASSFSGPNIQYF
TRBV28	TRBJ1-2	many	TRBD1	14	TGTGCCAGCAGTTCGGGACAGGGGTCGGGCGGCTACACCTTC	CASSSGQGSGGYTF
TRBV19	TRBJ1-5	many	-	17	TGTGCCAGTAGCCCGAGGGCGGCCAGGGGAAACAATCAGCCCCAGCATTTT	CASSPRAARGNNQPQHF
TRBV12-3/TRBV12-4	TRBJ1-2	-	-	13	TGTGCCAGCAGTTTTTCCGGACACGGGGGCTACACCTTC	CASSFSGHGGYTF
TRBV5-1	TRBJ2-2	many	-	14	TGTGCCAGCAGCTTACCCGGAGGCACCGGGGAGCTGTTTTTT	CASSLPGGTGELFF
TRBV29-1	TRBJ2-1	-	-	12	TGCAGCGTTGGGAGGGTGGGGAATGAGCAGTTCTTC	CSVGRVGNEQFF
TRBV5-1	TRBJ1-5	-	TRBD1	15	TGCGCCAGCAGCTTGGGGCAGGGGGCAGGTCAGCCCCAGCATTTT	CASSLGQGAGQPQHF